Listed below are T cell receptor beta chains from one sample, sequenced in a study of T cell clonotyping in hematopoietic cell transplantation. Measured with immunoSEQ multiplex PCR; TCRdb has only the in-frame clones, and not every one. The table includes about 11,000 clones, less than 95% detected once. The specimen sequenced was peripheral blood mononuclear cells. These receptors all stem from a woman aged 45-65 years in good health. Some clones in this sample may be carry-over from other donors' samples. Both conserved end residues are part of each CDR3. The D gene is left open where the match is weak. Clone sizes are given selectively: once, few, many, or a class where the clone is expanded.

CDR3 DNA: TGTGCCAGCAGCTTAGGGGGTGGGCAGGGGATGAACACTGAAGCTTTCTTT; CDR3 protein: CASSLGGGQGMNTEAFF; clone size: -; J gene: TRBJ1-1; D gene: -; V gene: TRBV11-2; CDR3 length: 17
CDR3 DNA: TGTGCCAGCAGCGGAGGGACAGGAAGTTCTGGGCAGTATTTT; CDR3 protein: CASSGGTGSSGQYF; clone size: -; J gene: TRBJ2-3; D gene: TRBD1; V gene: TRBV7-2; CDR3 length: 14
CDR3 DNA: TGTGCCAGCAGCCTCCTGGTGGGAGCTCCCCTCCACTTT; CDR3 protein: CASSLLVGAPLHF; clone size: -; J gene: TRBJ1-6; D gene: -; V gene: TRBV14; CDR3 length: 13
CDR3 DNA: TGTGCCAGCAGCTTATTCACGGAGACTGAAGCTTTCTTT; CDR3 protein: CASSLFTETEAFF; clone size: -; J gene: TRBJ1-1; D gene: -; V gene: TRBV11-1; CDR3 length: 13
CDR3 DNA: TGTGCCAGTCGACGCCCAGCCTTAACGGACAATCAGCCCCAGCATTTT; CDR3 protein: CASRRPALTDNQPQHF; clone size: -; J gene: TRBJ1-5; D gene: -; V gene: TRBV19; CDR3 length: 16
CDR3 DNA: TGTGCCAGCAGCGTAGACGGTTACTCTGGAAACACCATATATTTT; CDR3 protein: CASSVDGYSGNTIYF; clone size: -; J gene: TRBJ1-3; D gene: -; V gene: TRBV9; CDR3 length: 15
CDR3 DNA: TGTGCCAGCAGCTTGGACGGGGGGAACAATGAGCAGTTCTTC; CDR3 protein: CASSLDGGNNEQFF; clone size: -; J gene: TRBJ2-1; D gene: TRBD2; V gene: TRBV7-2; CDR3 length: 14
CDR3 DNA: TGTGCCAGCAGCTTAGGGGGGGTAACTGAAGCTTTCTTT; CDR3 protein: CASSLGGVTEAFF; clone size: -; J gene: TRBJ1-1; D gene: -; V gene: TRBV7-9; CDR3 length: 13
CDR3 DNA: TGTGCCAGTAGTGATTTTCCGGGGCTCGAGCAGTACTTC; CDR3 protein: CASSDFPGLEQYF; clone size: -; J gene: TRBJ2-7; D gene: -; V gene: TRBV19; CDR3 length: 13
CDR3 DNA: TGTGCCAGCAGCGCCACCTGGGTCGCTGAAGCTTTCTTT; CDR3 protein: CASSATWVAEAFF; clone size: -; J gene: TRBJ1-1; D gene: -; V gene: TRBV5-6; CDR3 length: 13
CDR3 DNA: TGTGCCAGCAGGTTGTTGGGGGGGTCCCACGAGCAGTACTTC; CDR3 protein: CASRLLGGSHEQYF; clone size: -; J gene: TRBJ2-7; D gene: TRBD2; V gene: TRBV28; CDR3 length: 14
CDR3 DNA: TGTGCCAGCAGCTTGTTAGGGACAGATGACACAGATACGCAGTATTTT; CDR3 protein: CASSLLGTDDTDTQYF; clone size: -; J gene: TRBJ2-3; D gene: TRBD1; V gene: TRBV5-6; CDR3 length: 16
CDR3 DNA: TGTGCCAGCAGCTTGGGGGGGGATCAGCCCCAGCATTTT; CDR3 protein: CASSLGGDQPQHF; clone size: -; J gene: TRBJ1-5; D gene: -; V gene: TRBV5-5; CDR3 length: 13
CDR3 DNA: TGTGCCAGCAGCAAACCCCGGGACGGCCCTAACTATGGCTACACCTTC; CDR3 protein: CASSKPRDGPNYGYTF; clone size: once; J gene: TRBJ1-2; D gene: -; V gene: TRBV7-8; CDR3 length: 16
CDR3 DNA: TGTGCCAGCAGCCGAGGGACCTCGGGTGGGCGCAATCAGCCCCAGCATTTT; CDR3 protein: CASSRGTSGGRNQPQHF; clone size: -; J gene: TRBJ1-5; D gene: -; V gene: TRBV13; CDR3 length: 17
CDR3 DNA: TGTGCCAGCAGTTCCCCTCCGAGAGGGTATGGAATCTACGAGCAGTACTTC; CDR3 protein: CASSSPPRGYGIYEQYF; clone size: -; J gene: TRBJ2-7; D gene: -; V gene: TRBV27; CDR3 length: 17
CDR3 DNA: TGCGCCAGCAGCTTGGCCCTAGCGGGGGGGCGGGAGCAGTACTTC; CDR3 protein: CASSLALAGGREQYF; clone size: few; J gene: TRBJ2-7; D gene: TRBD2; V gene: TRBV5-1; CDR3 length: 15
CDR3 DNA: TGTGCCAGCTATCCGGGACTCCTCCTCCTCAATGAGCAGTTCTTC; CDR3 protein: CASYPGLLLLNEQFF; clone size: -; J gene: TRBJ2-1; D gene: -; V gene: TRBV5-6; CDR3 length: 15
CDR3 DNA: TGTGCCAGCAGTTACAGGGGAATTGGAGCTTTCTTT; CDR3 protein: CASSYRGIGAFF; clone size: -; J gene: TRBJ1-1; D gene: -; V gene: TRBV6-5; CDR3 length: 12
CDR3 DNA: TGTGCCAGCAGCTCTAGCGGGGGGTCCTACAATGAGCAGTTCTTC; CDR3 protein: CASSSSGGSYNEQFF; clone size: -; J gene: TRBJ2-1; D gene: TRBD2; V gene: TRBV6-5; CDR3 length: 15
CDR3 DNA: TGTGCCAGCAGATTCGGCGCTAGCTCCTACGAGCAGTACTTC; CDR3 protein: CASRFGASSYEQYF; clone size: -; J gene: TRBJ2-7; D gene: -; V gene: TRBV6-6; CDR3 length: 14
CDR3 DNA: TGTGCCAGCAGCTTGGCCGGAGGGTTTTGGGCTGAAGCTTTCTTT; CDR3 protein: CASSLAGGFWAEAFF; clone size: few; J gene: TRBJ1-1; D gene: -; V gene: TRBV5-4; CDR3 length: 15
CDR3 DNA: TGTGCCAGCAGCATGACCGGGGGTTACGATACGCAGTATTTT; CDR3 protein: CASSMTGGYDTQYF; clone size: -; J gene: TRBJ2-3; D gene: -; V gene: TRBV9; CDR3 length: 14
CDR3 DNA: TGCAGCGTTTCTCGACAGGGGCCGGGAACTGAAGCTTTCTTT; CDR3 protein: CSVSRQGPGTEAFF; clone size: -; J gene: TRBJ1-1; D gene: TRBD1; V gene: TRBV29-1; CDR3 length: 14
CDR3 DNA: TGTGCCAGCAGACTGGACAGGGGTAGTGTCAATGAGCAGTTCTTC; CDR3 protein: CASRLDRGSVNEQFF; clone size: -; J gene: TRBJ2-1; D gene: TRBD1; V gene: TRBV27; CDR3 length: 15
CDR3 DNA: TGCGCCAGCAGCCCGGACAGAATTAACTATGGCTACACCTTC; CDR3 protein: CASSPDRINYGYTF; clone size: -; J gene: TRBJ1-2; D gene: -; V gene: TRBV4-3; CDR3 length: 14
CDR3 DNA: TGTGCCAGCAGTTCGGATGGGTATAACGAGCAGTACTTC; CDR3 protein: CASSSDGYNEQYF; clone size: -; J gene: TRBJ2-7; D gene: -; V gene: TRBV6-5; CDR3 length: 13
CDR3 DNA: TGTGCCATCAGTGAGTCGGGGGGCACTGAAGCTTTCTTT; CDR3 protein: CAISESGGTEAFF; clone size: -; J gene: TRBJ1-1; D gene: -; V gene: TRBV10-3; CDR3 length: 13
CDR3 DNA: TGTGCCATCAGTGAGTCGGGACCGCCGTCGGGACTGTTTTTT; CDR3 protein: CAISESGPPSGLFF; clone size: -; J gene: TRBJ1-4; D gene: -; V gene: TRBV10-3; CDR3 length: 14
CDR3 DNA: TGTGCCAGCAGCTTAGAGCCACAGATCTATGGCTACACCTTC; CDR3 protein: CASSLEPQIYGYTF; clone size: once; J gene: TRBJ1-2; D gene: -; V gene: TRBV11-2; CDR3 length: 14
CDR3 DNA: TGCGCCAGCAGCTTGGGTGCGGGAACCGAGCAGTACTTC; CDR3 protein: CASSLGAGTEQYF; clone size: -; J gene: TRBJ2-7; D gene: -; V gene: TRBV5-1; CDR3 length: 13
CDR3 DNA: TGTGCCAGCAGCGTAGATCCAGCGGGGGCCCTGCGGCACGAGCAGTACTTC; CDR3 protein: CASSVDPAGALRHEQYF; clone size: -; J gene: TRBJ2-7; D gene: TRBD2; V gene: TRBV9; CDR3 length: 17
CDR3 DNA: TGTGCCAGCAGCTATAGGACAGCTGGGATCCAAGAGACCCAGTACTTC; CDR3 protein: CASSYRTAGIQETQYF; clone size: -; J gene: TRBJ2-5; D gene: -; V gene: TRBV11-1; CDR3 length: 16
CDR3 DNA: TGTGCCAGTAGTATGGACAGGGACACTGAAGCTTTCTTT; CDR3 protein: CASSMDRDTEAFF; clone size: -; J gene: TRBJ1-1; D gene: TRBD1; V gene: TRBV19; CDR3 length: 13
CDR3 DNA: TGTGCCAGCAGCTTAACTTCCGCCACCGGGGAGCTGTTTTTT; CDR3 protein: CASSLTSATGELFF; clone size: -; J gene: TRBJ2-2; D gene: -; V gene: TRBV7-3; CDR3 length: 14
CDR3 DNA: TGTGCCAGCAGCCCACGACAGACCTCCTACGAGCAGTACTTC; CDR3 protein: CASSPRQTSYEQYF; clone size: -; J gene: TRBJ2-7; D gene: -; V gene: TRBV9; CDR3 length: 14
CDR3 DNA: TGTGCCTGGAGGGGACTAGTCAGCGCAGATACGCAGTATTTT; CDR3 protein: CAWRGLVSADTQYF; clone size: -; J gene: TRBJ2-3; D gene: TRBD2; V gene: TRBV30; CDR3 length: 14
CDR3 DNA: TGTGCCATCAGTGAAATTGGACGGGTCTACACCTTC; CDR3 protein: CAISEIGRVYTF; clone size: -; J gene: TRBJ1-2; D gene: -; V gene: TRBV10-3; CDR3 length: 12
CDR3 DNA: TGTGCCATCAGTGAGTCGTGGGGCTACACTGAAGCTTTCTTT; CDR3 protein: CAISESWGYTEAFF; clone size: -; J gene: TRBJ1-1; D gene: -; V gene: TRBV10-3; CDR3 length: 14
CDR3 DNA: TGTGCCAGCAGCTTAATCGGGGGGCAAGAGACCCAGTACTTC; CDR3 protein: CASSLIGGQETQYF; clone size: -; J gene: TRBJ2-5; D gene: TRBD2; V gene: TRBV7-2; CDR3 length: 14
CDR3 DNA: TGCAGCGCCGGGACTAGCGGGGGAGCGGAGTACTTC; CDR3 protein: CSAGTSGGAEYF; clone size: -; J gene: TRBJ2-4; D gene: TRBD2; V gene: TRBV29-1; CDR3 length: 12
CDR3 DNA: TGTGCCAGCAGCTATGACATTTCTGTGGAAAAACTGTTTTTT; CDR3 protein: CASSYDISVEKLFF; clone size: -; J gene: TRBJ1-4; D gene: -; V gene: TRBV7-2; CDR3 length: 14
CDR3 DNA: TGTGCCAGCAGGGGCTTTAGGGGGAGCTCCTACAATGAGCAGTTCTTC; CDR3 protein: CASRGFRGSSYNEQFF; clone size: -; J gene: TRBJ2-1; D gene: -; V gene: TRBV6-6; CDR3 length: 16
CDR3 DNA: TGTGCCAGCAGCTTAGAGCCGCCAGGGATGCCCGGTGGCGAGCAGTACTTC; CDR3 protein: CASSLEPPGMPGGEQYF; clone size: -; J gene: TRBJ2-7; D gene: -; V gene: TRBV7-2; CDR3 length: 17
CDR3 DNA: TGTGCCAGCAGCCACGTGGGTGACGGGGGGGCGGCCTCCGAGCAGTACTTC; CDR3 protein: CASSHVGDGGAASEQYF; clone size: -; J gene: TRBJ2-7; D gene: TRBD2; V gene: TRBV4-2; CDR3 length: 17
CDR3 DNA: TGTGCCAGCAGCCCTGGCTCGGGGGGTCCCTACGAGCAGTACTTC; CDR3 protein: CASSPGSGGPYEQYF; clone size: -; J gene: TRBJ2-7; D gene: TRBD2; V gene: TRBV7-9; CDR3 length: 15
CDR3 DNA: TGTGCCAGCAGCAAAAGTCCGGGACAGGGGGATGGCTACACCTTC; CDR3 protein: CASSKSPGQGDGYTF; clone size: -; J gene: TRBJ1-2; D gene: TRBD1; V gene: TRBV7-8; CDR3 length: 15
CDR3 DNA: TGTGCCAGCAGCTTAGTAGGGGCCGTCACCGGGGAGCTGTTTTTT; CDR3 protein: CASSLVGAVTGELFF; clone size: once; J gene: TRBJ2-2; D gene: -; V gene: TRBV7-9; CDR3 length: 15
CDR3 DNA: TGCAGCGTGGGAGTTGGCACAGATACGCAGTATTTT; CDR3 protein: CSVGVGTDTQYF; clone size: -; J gene: TRBJ2-3; D gene: -; V gene: TRBV29-1; CDR3 length: 12
CDR3 DNA: TGTGCCAGCAGCTTGACCGAGGGGGCATGGGAGACCCAGTACTTC; CDR3 protein: CASSLTEGAWETQYF; clone size: -; J gene: TRBJ2-5; D gene: TRBD1; V gene: TRBV7-7; CDR3 length: 15
CDR3 DNA: TGCGCCAGCAGCCAAGTCTCGGACAGGGTAGGTCCTGGAAACACCATATATTTT; CDR3 protein: CASSQVSDRVGPGNTIYF; clone size: -; J gene: TRBJ1-3; D gene: TRBD1; V gene: TRBV4-1; CDR3 length: 18
CDR3 DNA: TGTGCCATCGCGACAGGCAAGAACACTGAAGCTTTCTTT; CDR3 protein: CAIATGKNTEAFF; clone size: -; J gene: TRBJ1-1; D gene: -; V gene: TRBV10-3; CDR3 length: 13
CDR3 DNA: TGTGCCAGTAGTCGCGACGACCTCGGACAGCCCCAGCATTTT; CDR3 protein: CASSRDDLGQPQHF; clone size: -; J gene: TRBJ1-5; D gene: -; V gene: TRBV19; CDR3 length: 14